What follows describes a single TCR beta chain. Its antigen is unidentified. The CDR3 is made up of 17 amino acids. Trimming removed 5 bases from V and 0 bases from J; junction bases left unmatched: 7. The germline V gene encodes CDR1 MGHRA and CDR2 YSYEKL. Each donor's blood draw was around 9.2 milliliters of peripheral blood. Through a sample-barcoded 5' primer and a J-beta primer mix, a second PCR was run for roughly 6 to 12 cycles. TCRdb re-called the 5' RACE reads with MiXCR, one entry per CDR3 protein. This sample carries under 850,000 distinct CDR3 sequences, 30% to 45% of them seen once, and the ten largest clones take approximately 12%. The data belong to a study of blood T cells in healthy people across ages. Study information: Template switching recovered approximately one barcoded beta molecule for every two T cells. Study results and caveats: With donor CMV status unknown, expanded clonotype changes were possibly confounded. Diversity of TCR beta per million T cells declined in a roughly linear way with age.

The specimen sequenced was blood. The TCR was taken from a man aged 18 to 30 in good health. The chain uses TRBV4-1 and TRBJ2-3; 11 positions match TRBD2. The CDR3 DNA sequence: TGCGCCAGCAGCTGGCAGGGACTAGCGGCAAGCACAGATACGCAGTATTTT. Amino acids: CASSWQGLAASTDTQYF.